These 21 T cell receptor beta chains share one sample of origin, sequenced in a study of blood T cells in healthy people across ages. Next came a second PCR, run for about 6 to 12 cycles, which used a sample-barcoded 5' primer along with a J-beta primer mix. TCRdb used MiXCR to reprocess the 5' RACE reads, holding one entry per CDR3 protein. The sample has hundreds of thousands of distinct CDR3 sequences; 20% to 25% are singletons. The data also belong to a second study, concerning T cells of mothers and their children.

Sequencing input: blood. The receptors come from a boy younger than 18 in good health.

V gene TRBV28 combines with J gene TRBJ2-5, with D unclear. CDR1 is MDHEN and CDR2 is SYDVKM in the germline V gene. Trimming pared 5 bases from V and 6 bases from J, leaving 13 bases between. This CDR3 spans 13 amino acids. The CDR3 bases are TGTGCCAGCAGTGTGCCTCTGTGGAAGACCCAGTACTTC. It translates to CASSVPLWKTQYF. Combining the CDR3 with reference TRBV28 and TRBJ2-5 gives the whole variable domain DVKVTQSSRYLVKRTGEKVFLECVQDMDHENMFWYRQDPGLGLRLIYFSYDVKMKEKGDIPEGYSVSREKKERFSLILESASTNQTSMYLCASSVPLWKTQYFGPGTRLLVL.

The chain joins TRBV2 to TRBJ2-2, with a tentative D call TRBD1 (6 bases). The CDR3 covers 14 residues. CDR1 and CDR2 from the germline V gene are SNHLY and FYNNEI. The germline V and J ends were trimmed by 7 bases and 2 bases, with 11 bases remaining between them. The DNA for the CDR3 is TGTGCCAGCAAGGACAGCCCAAACACCGGGGAGCTGTTTTTT. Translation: CASKDSPNTGELFF.

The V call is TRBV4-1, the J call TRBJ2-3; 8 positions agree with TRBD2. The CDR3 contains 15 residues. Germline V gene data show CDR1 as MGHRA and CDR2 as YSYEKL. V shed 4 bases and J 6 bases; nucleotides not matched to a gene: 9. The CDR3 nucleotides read TGCGCCAGCAGCCTCAAGCGGGGGAACCGGGATACGCAGTATTTT. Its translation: CASSLKRGNRDTQYF.

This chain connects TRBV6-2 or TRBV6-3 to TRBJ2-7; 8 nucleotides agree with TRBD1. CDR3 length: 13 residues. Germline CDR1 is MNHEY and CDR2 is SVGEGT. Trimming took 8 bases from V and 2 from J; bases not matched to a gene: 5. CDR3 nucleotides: TGTGCCAGCGGTGGACAGGGCCCCTACGAGCAGTACTTC. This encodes CASGGQGPYEQYF.

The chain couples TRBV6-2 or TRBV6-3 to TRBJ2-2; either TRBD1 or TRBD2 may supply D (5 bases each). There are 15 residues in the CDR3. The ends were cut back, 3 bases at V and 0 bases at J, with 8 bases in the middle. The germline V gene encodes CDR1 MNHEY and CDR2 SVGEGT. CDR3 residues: CASSYWGTNTGELFF. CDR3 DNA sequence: TGTGCCAGCAGTTATTGGGGGACGAACACCGGGGAGCTGTTTTTT.

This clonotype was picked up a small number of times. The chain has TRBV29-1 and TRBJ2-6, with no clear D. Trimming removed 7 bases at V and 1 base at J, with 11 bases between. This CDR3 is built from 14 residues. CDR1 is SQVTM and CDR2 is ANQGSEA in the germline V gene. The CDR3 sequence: CSAGPGSGANVLTF. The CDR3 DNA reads TGCAGCGCCGGACCCGGGTCTGGGGCCAACGTCCTGACTTTC.

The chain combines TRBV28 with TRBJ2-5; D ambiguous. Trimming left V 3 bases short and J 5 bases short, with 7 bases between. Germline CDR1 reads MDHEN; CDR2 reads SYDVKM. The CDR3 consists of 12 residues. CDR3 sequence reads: CASSFSAETQYF. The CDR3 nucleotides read TGTGCCAGCAGTTTTTCCGCCGAGACCCAGTACTTC.

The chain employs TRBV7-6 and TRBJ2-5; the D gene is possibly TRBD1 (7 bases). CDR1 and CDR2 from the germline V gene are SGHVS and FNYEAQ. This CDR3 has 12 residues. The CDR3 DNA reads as TGTACCACTCTCCAGGGGGGCGGGACCCAGTACTTC. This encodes CTTLQGGGTQYF. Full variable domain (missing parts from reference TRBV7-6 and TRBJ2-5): GAGVSQSPRYKVTKRGQDVALRCDPISGHVSLYWYRQALGQGPEFLTYFNYEAQQDKSGLPNDRFSAERPEGSISTLTIQRTEQRDSAMYRCTTLQGGGTQYFGPGTRLLVL.

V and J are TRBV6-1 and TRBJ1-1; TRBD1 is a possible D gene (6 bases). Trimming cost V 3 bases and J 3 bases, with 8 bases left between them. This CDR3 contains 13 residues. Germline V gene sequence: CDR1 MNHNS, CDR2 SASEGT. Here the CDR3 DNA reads TGTGCCAGCAGTGATAACAGGGACACTGAAGCTTTCTTT. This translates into CASSDNRDTEAFF.

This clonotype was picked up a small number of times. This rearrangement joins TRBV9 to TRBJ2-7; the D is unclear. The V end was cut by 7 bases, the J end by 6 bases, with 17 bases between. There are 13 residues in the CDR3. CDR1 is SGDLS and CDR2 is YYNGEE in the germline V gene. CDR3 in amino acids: CASGRLVFSEQYF. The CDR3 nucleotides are TGTGCCAGCGGGCGGTTGGTTTTTAGCGAGCAGTACTTC. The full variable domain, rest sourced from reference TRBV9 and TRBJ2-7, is DSGVTQTPKHLITATGQRVTLRCSPRSGDLSVYWYQQSLDQGLQFLIQYYNGEERAKGNILERFSAQQFPDLHSELNLSSLELGDSALYFCASGRLVFSEQYFGPGTRLTVT.

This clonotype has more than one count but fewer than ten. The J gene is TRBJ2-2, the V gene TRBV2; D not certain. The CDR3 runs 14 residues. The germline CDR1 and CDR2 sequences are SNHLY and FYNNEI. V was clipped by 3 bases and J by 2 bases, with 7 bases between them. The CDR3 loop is CASSDSRNTGELFF. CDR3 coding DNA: TGTGCCAGCAGTGACTCAAGAAACACCGGGGAGCTGTTTTTT.

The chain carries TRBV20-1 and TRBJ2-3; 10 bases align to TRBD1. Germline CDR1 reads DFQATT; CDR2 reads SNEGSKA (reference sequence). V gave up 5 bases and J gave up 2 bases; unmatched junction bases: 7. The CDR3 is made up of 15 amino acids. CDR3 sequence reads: CSAPSGTGVTDTQYF. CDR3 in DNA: TGCAGTGCTCCGTCCGGGACAGGGGTCACAGATACGCAGTATTTT.

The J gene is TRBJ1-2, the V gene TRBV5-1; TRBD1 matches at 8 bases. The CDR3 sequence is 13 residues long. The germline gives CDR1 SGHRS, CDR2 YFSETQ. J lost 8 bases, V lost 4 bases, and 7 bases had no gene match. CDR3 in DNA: TGCGCCAGCAGCCTCAAGACAGGGGACGGCTACACCTTC. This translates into CASSLKTGDGYTF.

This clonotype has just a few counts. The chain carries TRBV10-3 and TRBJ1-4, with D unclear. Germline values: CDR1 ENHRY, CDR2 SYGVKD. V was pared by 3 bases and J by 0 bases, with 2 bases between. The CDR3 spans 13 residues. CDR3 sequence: CAISDSTNEKLFF. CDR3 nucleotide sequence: TGTGCCATCAGTGACTCAACTAATGAAAAACTGTTTTTT.

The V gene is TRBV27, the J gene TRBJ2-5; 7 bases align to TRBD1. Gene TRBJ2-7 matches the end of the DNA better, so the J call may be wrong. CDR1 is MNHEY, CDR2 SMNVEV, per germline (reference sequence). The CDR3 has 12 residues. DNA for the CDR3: TGTGCCAGTGGGGACAGAACCTACGAGCAGTACTTC. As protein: CASGDRTYEQYF.

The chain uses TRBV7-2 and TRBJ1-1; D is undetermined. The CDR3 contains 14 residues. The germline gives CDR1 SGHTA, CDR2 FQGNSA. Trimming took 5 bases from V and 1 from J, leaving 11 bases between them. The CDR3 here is CASSTAAGNTEAFF. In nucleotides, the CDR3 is TGTGCCAGCAGCACGGCAGCGGGGAACACTGAAGCTTTCTTT. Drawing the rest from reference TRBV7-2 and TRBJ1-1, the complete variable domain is GAGVSQSPSNKVTEKGKDVELRCDPISGHTALYWYRQSLGQGLEFLIYFQGNSAPDKSGLPSDRFSAERTGGSVSTLTIQRTQQEDSAVYLCASSTAAGNTEAFFGQGTRLTVV.

Here the CDR3 DNA reads TGTGCCATCAGTGCGGGGACCCTAGTCTACAATGAGCAGTTCTTC. This sequence encodes CAISAGTLVYNEQFF. The V gene is TRBV10-3, the J gene TRBJ2-1; D may be TRBD1 or TRBD2 (5 bases each). Germline CDR1 is ENHRY and CDR2 is SYGVKD. This CDR3 region has 15 residues. The V gene lost 4 bases and the J gene lost 3 bases, with 13 bases spanning the gap.

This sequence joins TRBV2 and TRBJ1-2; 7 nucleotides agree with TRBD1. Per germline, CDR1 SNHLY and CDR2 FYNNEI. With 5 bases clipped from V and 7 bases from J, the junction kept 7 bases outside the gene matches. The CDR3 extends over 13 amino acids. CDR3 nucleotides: TGTGCCAGCAGTATTGATAACAGGGGTGGCTACACCTTC. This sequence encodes CASSIDNRGGYTF.

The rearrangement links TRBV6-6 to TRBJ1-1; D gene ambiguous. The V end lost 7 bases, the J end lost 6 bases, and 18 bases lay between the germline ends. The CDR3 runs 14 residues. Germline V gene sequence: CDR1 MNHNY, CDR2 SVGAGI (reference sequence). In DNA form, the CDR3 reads TGTGCCAGCACCCTCCCAGGACGACCTGCTGAAGCTTTCTTT. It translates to CASTLPGRPAEAFF.

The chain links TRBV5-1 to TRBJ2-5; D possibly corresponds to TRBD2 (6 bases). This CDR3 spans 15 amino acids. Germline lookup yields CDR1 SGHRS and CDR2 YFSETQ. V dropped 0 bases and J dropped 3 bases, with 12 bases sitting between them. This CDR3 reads CASSLGDSGKETQYF. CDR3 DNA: TGCGCCAGCAGCTTGGGGGATAGCGGAAAAGAGACCCAGTACTTC. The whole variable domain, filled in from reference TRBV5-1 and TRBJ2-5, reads KAGVTQTPRYLIKTRGQQVTLSCSPISGHRSVSWYQQTPGQGLQFLFEYFSETQRNKGNFPGRFSGRQFSNSRSEMNVSTLELGDSALYLCASSLGDSGKETQYFGPGTRLLVL.

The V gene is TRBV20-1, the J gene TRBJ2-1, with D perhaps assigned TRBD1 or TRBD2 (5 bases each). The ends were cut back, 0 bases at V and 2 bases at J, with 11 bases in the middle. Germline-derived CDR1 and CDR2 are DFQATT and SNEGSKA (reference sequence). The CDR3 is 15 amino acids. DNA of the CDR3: TGCAGTGCTAGAGATGTTTGGGGACCCTACAATGAGCAGTTCTTC. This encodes CSARDVWGPYNEQFF.